Sequencing of this T cell receptor beta chain was carried out in a study of blood T cell repertoires in COVID-19. Study-level background: Sample material is recorded as cDNA or gDNA derived from T cells, B-cell-depleted T cells, or PBMCs.

V lost 5 bases and J lost 0, with 14 bases in between. CDR1 is MDHEN and CDR2 is SYDVKM in the germline V gene. The CDR3 consists of 16 residues. How the authors handled the data: Nucleated cell counts were estimated from reference gene primer amplification. Using immunoSEQ multiplex PCR, the repertoire was profiled, and TCRdb retains in-frame clones only, with some absent. V and J calls plus clone size are reproduced from that table; the DNA served to infer D and trimming. This sample carries approximately 38,000 clones, nearly 90% of them seen once, and the ten largest clones take roughly 4.7%. The specimen sequenced was peripheral blood. The chain has TRBV28 and TRBJ1-3; D unresolved. This sequence was found in a man aged 55 to 70 with COVID-19, enrolled during active disease. In DNA, the CDR3 is TGTGCCAGCAGTCCCACCCCGACACACTCTGGAAACACCATATATTTT. Translating it yields CASSPTPTHSGNTIYF.